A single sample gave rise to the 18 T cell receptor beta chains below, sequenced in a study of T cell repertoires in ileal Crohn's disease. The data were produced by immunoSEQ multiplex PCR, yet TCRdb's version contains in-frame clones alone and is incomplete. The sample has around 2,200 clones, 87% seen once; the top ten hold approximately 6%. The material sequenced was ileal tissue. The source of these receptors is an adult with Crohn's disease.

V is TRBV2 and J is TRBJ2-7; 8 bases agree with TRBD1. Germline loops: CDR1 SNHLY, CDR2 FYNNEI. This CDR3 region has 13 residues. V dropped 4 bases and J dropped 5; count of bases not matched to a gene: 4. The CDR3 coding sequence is TGTGCCAGCAGTGTCCAGGGGGCCAACGAGCAGTACTTC. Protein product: CASSVQGANEQYF.

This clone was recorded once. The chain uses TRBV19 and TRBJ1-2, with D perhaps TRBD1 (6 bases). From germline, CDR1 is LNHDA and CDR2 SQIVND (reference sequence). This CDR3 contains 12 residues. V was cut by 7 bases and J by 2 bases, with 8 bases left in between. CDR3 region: CASKGGNYGYTF. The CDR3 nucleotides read TGTGCCAGTAAGGGGGGGAACTATGGCTACACCTTC.

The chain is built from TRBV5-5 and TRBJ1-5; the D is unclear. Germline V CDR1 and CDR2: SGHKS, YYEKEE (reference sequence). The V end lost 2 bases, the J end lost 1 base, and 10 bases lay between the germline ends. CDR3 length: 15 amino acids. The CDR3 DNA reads TGTGCCAGCAGCTTTTTTGGACTGAGCAATCAGCCCCAGCATTTT. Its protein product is CASSFFGLSNQPQHF.

The CDR3 sequence is CASSGGLAGGNTGELFF. In DNA, the CDR3 is TGCGCCAGCAGCGGGGGACTAGCGGGGGGGAACACCGGGGAGCTGTTTTTT. The chain is built from TRBV5-1 and TRBJ2-2, with 15 bases fitting TRBD2. CDR1 SGHRS and CDR2 YFSETQ come from the germline V gene. The CDR3 is 17 amino acids. With V trimmed by 4 bases and J by 1 base, 2 bases remained unmatched.

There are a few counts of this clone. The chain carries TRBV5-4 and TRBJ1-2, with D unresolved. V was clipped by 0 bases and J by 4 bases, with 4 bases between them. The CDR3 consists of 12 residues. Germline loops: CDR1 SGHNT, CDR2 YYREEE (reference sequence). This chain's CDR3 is CASSLGSYGYTF. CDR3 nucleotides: TGTGCCAGCAGCTTGGGGAGCTATGGCTACACCTTC.

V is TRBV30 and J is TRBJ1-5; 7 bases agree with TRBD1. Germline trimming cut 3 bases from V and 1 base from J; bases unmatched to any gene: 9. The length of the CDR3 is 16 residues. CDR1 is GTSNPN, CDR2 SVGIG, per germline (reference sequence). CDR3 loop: CAWSKRGTASNQPQHF. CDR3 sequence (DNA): TGTGCCTGGAGCAAGAGAGGGACAGCCAGCAATCAGCCCCAGCATTTT.

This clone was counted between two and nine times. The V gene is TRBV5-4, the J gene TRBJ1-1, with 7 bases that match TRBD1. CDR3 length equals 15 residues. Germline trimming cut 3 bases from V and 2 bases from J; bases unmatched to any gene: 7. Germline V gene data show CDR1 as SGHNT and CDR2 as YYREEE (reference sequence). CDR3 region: CASSSWQGGNTEAFF. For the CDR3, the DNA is TGTGCCAGCAGCTCATGGCAGGGGGGCAACACTGAAGCTTTCTTT.

The CDR3 DNA sequence: TGTGCCAGCAGCTTTAGTGAGGGCGAGCAGTACTTC. Residues: CASSFSEGEQYF. The chain links TRBV7-6 to TRBJ2-7; maybe TRBD2 (5 bases). Germline values: CDR1 SGHVS, CDR2 FNYEAQ. CDR3 length: 12 amino acids. Trimming shortened V by 3 bases and J by 6 bases, and 9 bases separated the two germline ends.

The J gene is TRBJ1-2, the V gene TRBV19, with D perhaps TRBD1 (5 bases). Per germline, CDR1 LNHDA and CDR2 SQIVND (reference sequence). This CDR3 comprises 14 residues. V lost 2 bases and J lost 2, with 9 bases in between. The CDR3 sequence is CASSIRAGNYGYTF. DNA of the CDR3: TGTGCCAGTAGTATACGGGCAGGGAACTATGGCTACACCTTC.

CDR3 bases: TGTGCCAGTAGTACCACAGGGAATCAGCCCCAGCATTTT. This gives the protein CASSTTGNQPQHF. The chain joins TRBV19 to TRBJ1-5; TRBD1 might be the D (6 bases). CDR3 length equals 13 residues. With 4 bases removed from V and 4 bases from J, the gap between germline ends came to 8 bases. Germline loops: CDR1 LNHDA, CDR2 SQIVND (reference sequence).

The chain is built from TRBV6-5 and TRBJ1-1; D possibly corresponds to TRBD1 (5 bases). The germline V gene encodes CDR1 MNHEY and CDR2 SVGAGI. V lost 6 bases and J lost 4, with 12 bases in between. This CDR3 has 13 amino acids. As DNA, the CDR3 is TGTGCCAGCAGGCGGGGGGTGGGCACTGAAGCTTTCTTT. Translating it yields CASRRGVGTEAFF.

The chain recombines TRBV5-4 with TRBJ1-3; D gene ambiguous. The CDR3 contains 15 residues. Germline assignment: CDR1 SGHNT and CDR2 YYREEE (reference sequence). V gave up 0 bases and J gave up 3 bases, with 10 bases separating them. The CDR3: CASSLDGESGNTIYF. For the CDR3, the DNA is TGTGCCAGCAGCTTGGACGGGGAGAGTGGAAACACCATATATTTT.

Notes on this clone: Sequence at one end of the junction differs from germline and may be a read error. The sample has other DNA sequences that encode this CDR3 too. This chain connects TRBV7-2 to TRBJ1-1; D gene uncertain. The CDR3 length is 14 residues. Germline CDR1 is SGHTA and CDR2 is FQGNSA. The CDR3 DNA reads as TGTGCCAGCAGCTTAACTAGGGATTTGGGTGAAGCCTTCTTT. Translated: CASSLTRDLGEAFF.

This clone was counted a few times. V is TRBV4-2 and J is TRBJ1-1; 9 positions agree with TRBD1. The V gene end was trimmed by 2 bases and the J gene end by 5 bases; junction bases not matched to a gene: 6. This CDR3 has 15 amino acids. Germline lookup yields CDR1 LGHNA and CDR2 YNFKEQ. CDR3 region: CASSQPGQGLTEAFF. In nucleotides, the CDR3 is TGTGCCAGCAGCCAACCCGGACAGGGGTTGACTGAAGCTTTCTTT.

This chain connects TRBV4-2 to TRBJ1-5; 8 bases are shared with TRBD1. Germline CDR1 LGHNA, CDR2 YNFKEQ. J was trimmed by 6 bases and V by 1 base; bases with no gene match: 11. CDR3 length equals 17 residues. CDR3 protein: CASSQGVWDRRSQPQHF. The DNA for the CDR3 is TGTGCCAGCAGCCAAGGGGTCTGGGACAGGAGGAGTCAGCCCCAGCATTTT.

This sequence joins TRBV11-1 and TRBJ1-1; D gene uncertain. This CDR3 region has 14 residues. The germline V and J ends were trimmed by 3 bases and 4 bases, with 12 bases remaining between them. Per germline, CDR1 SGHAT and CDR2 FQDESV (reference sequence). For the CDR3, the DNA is TGTGCCAGCAGCTTTCGTCGGTCCGGCACTGAAGCTTTCTTT. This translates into CASSFRRSGTEAFF. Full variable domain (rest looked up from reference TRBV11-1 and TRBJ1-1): EAEVAQSPRYKITEKSQAVAFWCDPISGHATLYWYRQILGQGPELLVQFQDESVVDDSQLPKDRFSAERLKGVDSTLKIQPAELGDSAMYLCASSFRRSGTEAFFGQGTRLTVV.

The CDR3 region is CASRDNYEQYF. The CDR3 nucleotides are TGTGCCAGCAGGGACAACTACGAGCAGTACTTC. The chain couples TRBV6-6 to TRBJ2-7; tentatively, D is TRBD1 (5 bases). The V and J ends lost 6 bases and 3 bases respectively, with 6 bases between them. From germline, CDR1 is MNHNY and CDR2 SVGAGI (reference sequence). The CDR3 covers 11 residues.

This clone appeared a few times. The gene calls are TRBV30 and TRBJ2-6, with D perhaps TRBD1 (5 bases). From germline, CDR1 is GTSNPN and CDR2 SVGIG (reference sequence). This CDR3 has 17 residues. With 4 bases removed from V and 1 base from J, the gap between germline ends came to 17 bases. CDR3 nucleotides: TGTGCCTGGACACCCAGGGATTTCAGGTCTGGGGCCAACGTCCTGACTTTC. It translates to CAWTPRDFRSGANVLTF.